This T cell receptor (beta chain) was sequenced for a study of T cell changes during pregnancy in multiple sclerosis. Assay used: immunoSEQ multiplex PCR; TCRdb lists only in-frame clones, some missing. Among around 30,000 clones listed, 89% were seen once. Here the sequenced sample was CD4+ T cells from peripheral blood mononuclear cells, taken in the second trimester of pregnancy. The clonotype was recovered from a female donor with multiple sclerosis, enrolled in a pregnancy study.

Here the CDR3 reads CASSPGRSSYNEQFF. In DNA form, the CDR3 reads TGTGCCAGCAGTCCAGGGCGGAGCTCCTACAATGAGCAGTTCTTC. This sequence joins TRBV27 and TRBJ2-1, with D perhaps matching TRBD1 (5 bases). The length of the CDR3 is 15 residues. CDR1 is MNHEY and CDR2 is SMNVEV in the germline V gene (reference sequence). V lost 5 bases and J 0 bases, leaving 11 bases between the germline ends.